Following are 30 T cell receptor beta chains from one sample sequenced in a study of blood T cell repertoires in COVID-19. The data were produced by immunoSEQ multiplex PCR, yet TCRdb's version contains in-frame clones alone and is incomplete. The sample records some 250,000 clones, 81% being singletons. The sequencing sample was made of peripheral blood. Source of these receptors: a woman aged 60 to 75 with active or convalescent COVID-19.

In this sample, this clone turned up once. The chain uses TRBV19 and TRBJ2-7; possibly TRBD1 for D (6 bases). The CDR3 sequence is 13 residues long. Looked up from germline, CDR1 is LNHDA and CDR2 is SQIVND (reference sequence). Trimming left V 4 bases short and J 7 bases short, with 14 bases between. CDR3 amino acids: CASSTGEGTEQYF. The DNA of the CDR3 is TGTGCCAGTAGTACAGGTGAGGGGACAGAGCAGTACTTC.

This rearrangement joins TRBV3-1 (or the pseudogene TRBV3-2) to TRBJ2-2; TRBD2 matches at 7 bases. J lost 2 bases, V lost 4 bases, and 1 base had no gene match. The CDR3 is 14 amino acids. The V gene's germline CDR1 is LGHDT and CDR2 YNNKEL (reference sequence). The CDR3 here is CASSRDYNTGELFF. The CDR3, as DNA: TGTGCCAGCAGCCGGGACTACAACACCGGGGAGCTGTTTTTT.

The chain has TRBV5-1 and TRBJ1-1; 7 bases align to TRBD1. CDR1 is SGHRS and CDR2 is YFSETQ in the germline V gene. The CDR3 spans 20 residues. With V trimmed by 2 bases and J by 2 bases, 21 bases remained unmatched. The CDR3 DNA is TGCGCCAGCAGCTTACTCGGACAGGTCCCAGGGTCGCGGTCAAACACTGAAGCTTTCTTT. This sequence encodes CASSLLGQVPGSRSNTEAFF.

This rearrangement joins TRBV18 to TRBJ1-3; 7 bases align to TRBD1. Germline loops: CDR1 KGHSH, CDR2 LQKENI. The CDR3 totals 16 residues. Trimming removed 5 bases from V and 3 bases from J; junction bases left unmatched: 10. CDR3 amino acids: CASSATTNRGGNTIYF. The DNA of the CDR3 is TGTGCCAGCTCAGCAACCACGAACAGGGGTGGAAACACCATATATTTT. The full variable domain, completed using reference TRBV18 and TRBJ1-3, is NAGVMQNPRHLVRRRGQEARLRCSPMKGHSHVYWYRQLPEEGLKFMVYLQKENIIDESGMPKERFSAEFPKEGPSILRIQQVVRGDSAAYFCASSATTNRGGNTIYFGEGSWLTVV.

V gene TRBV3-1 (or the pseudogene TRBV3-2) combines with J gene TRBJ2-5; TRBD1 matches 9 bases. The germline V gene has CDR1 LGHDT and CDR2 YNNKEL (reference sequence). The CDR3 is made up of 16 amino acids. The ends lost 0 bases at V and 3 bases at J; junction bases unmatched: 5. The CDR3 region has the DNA TGTGCCAGCAGCCAAGATCTAAGGACAGGGGAAGAGACCCAGTACTTC. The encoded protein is CASSQDLRTGEETQYF.

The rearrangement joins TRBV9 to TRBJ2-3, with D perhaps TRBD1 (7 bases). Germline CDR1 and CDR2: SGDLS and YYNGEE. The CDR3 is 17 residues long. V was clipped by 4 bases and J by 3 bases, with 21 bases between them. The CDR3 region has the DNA TGTGCCAGCAGCCCTCGGCGGGACAGAGCTATGACAGATACGCAGTATTTT. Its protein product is CASSPRRDRAMTDTQYF. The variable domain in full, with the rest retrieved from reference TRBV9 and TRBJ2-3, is DSGVTQTPKHLITATGQRVTLRCSPRSGDLSVYWYQQSLDQGLQFLIQYYNGEERAKGNILERFSAQQFPDLHSELNLSSLELGDSALYFCASSPRRDRAMTDTQYFGPGTRLTVL.

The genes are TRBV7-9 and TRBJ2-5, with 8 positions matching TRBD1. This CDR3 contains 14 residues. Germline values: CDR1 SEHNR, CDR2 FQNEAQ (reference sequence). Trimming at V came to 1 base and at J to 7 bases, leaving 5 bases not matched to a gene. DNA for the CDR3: TGTGCCAGCAGCTTAGGGCGGACAGGGCGGACCCAGTACTTC. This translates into CASSLGRTGRTQYF.

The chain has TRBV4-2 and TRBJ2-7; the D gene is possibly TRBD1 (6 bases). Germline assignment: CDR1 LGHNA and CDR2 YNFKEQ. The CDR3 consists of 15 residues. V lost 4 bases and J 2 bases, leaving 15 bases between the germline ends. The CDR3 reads CASSPSWGLPYEQYF. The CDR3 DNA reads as TGTGCCAGCAGCCCGTCCTGGGGGCTACCCTACGAGCAGTACTTC.

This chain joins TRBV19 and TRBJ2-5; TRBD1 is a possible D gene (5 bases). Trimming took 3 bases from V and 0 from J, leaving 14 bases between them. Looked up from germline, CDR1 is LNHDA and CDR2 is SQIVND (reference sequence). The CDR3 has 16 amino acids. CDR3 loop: CASSIAPTGYQETQYF. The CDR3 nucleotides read TGTGCCAGTAGTATCGCCCCTACAGGCTACCAAGAGACCCAGTACTTC.

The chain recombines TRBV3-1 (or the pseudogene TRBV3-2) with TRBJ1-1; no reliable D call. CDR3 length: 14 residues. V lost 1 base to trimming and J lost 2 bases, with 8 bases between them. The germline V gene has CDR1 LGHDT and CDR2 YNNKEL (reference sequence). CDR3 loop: CASSQAIANTEAFF. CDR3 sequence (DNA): TGTGCCAGCAGCCAAGCCATAGCCAACACTGAAGCTTTCTTT.

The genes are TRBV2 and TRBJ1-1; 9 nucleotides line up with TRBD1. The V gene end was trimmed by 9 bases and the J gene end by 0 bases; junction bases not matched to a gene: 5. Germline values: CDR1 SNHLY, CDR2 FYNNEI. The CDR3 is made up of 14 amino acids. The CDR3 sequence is CARARTGVNTEAFF. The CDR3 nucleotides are TGTGCCAGGGCCCGGACAGGGGTGAACACTGAAGCTTTCTTT.

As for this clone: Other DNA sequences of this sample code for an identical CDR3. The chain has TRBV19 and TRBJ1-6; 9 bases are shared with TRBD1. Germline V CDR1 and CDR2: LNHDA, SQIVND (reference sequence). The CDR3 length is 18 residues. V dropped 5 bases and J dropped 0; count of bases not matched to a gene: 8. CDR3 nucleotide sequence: TGTGCCAGTAGTTACATTGGACAGGGGAGCTCCTATAATTCACCCCTCCACTTT. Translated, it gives CASSYIGQGSSYNSPLHF.

The DNA of the CDR3 is TGTGCCTGGAGTGTATTGGGACAGAACTCCTACAATGAGCAGTTCTTC. Translation: CAWSVLGQNSYNEQFF. The rearrangement uses TRBV30 and TRBJ2-1; 7 positions agree with TRBD1. Trimming removed 0 bases from V and 0 bases from J; junction bases left unmatched: 5. Germline V gene sequence: CDR1 GTSNPN, CDR2 SVGIG (reference sequence). CDR3 length: 16 residues.

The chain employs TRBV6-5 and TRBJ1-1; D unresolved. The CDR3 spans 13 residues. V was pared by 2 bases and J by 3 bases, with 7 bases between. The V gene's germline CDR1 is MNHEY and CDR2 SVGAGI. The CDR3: CASSYREDTEAFF. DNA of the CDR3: TGTGCCAGCAGTTACAGGGAGGACACTGAAGCTTTCTTT.

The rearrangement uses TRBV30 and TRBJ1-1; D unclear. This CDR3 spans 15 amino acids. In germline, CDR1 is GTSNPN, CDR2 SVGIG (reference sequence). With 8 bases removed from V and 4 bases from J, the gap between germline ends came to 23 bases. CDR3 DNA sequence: TGTGCCCTGAGCGCCTGGTCTATTGTACCCACTGAAGCTTTCTTT. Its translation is CALSAWSIVPTEAFF.

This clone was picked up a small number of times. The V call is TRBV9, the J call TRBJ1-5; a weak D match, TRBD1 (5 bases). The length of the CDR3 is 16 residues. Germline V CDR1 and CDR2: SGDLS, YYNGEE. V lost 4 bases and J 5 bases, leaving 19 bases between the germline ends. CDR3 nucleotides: TGTGCCAGCAGCTTTAGCGGGACCGTAGTGGATCAGCCCCAGCATTTT. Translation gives CASSFSGTVVDQPQHF. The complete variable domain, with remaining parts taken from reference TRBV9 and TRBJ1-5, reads DSGVTQTPKHLITATGQRVTLRCSPRSGDLSVYWYQQSLDQGLQFLIQYYNGEERAKGNILERFSAQQFPDLHSELNLSSLELGDSALYFCASSFSGTVVDQPQHFGDGTRLSIL.

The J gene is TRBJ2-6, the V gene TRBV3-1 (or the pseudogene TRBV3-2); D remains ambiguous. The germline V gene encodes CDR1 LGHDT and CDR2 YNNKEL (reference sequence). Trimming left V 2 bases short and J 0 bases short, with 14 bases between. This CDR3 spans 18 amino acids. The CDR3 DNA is TGTGCCAGCAGCCAAATGGCCGGAGCCTCCTCTGGGGCCAACGTCCTGACTTTC. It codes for CASSQMAGASSGANVLTF.

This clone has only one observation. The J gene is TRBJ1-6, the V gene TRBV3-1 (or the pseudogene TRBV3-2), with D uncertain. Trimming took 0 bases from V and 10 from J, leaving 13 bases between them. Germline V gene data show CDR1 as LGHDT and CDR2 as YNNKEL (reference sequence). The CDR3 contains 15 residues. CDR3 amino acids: CASSQERGFGSPLHF. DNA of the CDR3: TGTGCCAGCAGCCAAGAGAGAGGGTTCGGATCACCCCTCCACTTT.

The CDR3 region is CASSSGASEQYF. In DNA, the CDR3 is TGTGCCAGCAGTTCAGGGGCCAGCGAGCAGTACTTC. The V call is TRBV6-5, the J call TRBJ2-7, with D possibly being TRBD1 (6 bases). Germline CDR1 MNHEY, CDR2 SVGAGI. V lost 4 bases and J lost 6, with 10 bases in between. This CDR3 region has 12 residues.

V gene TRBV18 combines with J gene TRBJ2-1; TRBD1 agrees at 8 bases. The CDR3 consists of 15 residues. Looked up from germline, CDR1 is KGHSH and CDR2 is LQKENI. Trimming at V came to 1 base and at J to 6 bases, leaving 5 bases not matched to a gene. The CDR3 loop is CASSPLTGGINEQFF. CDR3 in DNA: TGTGCCAGCTCACCACTCACAGGGGGGATCAATGAGCAGTTCTTC.

In nucleotides, the CDR3 is TGTGCCAGTAGTACCACAGGACCGATCAATCAGCCCCAGCATTTT. Translation: CASSTTGPINQPQHF. This chain links TRBV19 with TRBJ1-5; the D gene is possibly TRBD1 (5 bases). In germline, CDR1 is LNHDA, CDR2 SQIVND (reference sequence). CDR3 size: 15 residues. Trimming cost V 4 bases and J 3 bases, with 13 bases left between them.

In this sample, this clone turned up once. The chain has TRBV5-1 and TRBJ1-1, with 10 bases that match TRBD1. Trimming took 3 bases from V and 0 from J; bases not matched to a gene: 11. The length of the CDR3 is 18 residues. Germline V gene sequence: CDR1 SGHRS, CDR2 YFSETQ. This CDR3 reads CASSWTGTGATLNTEAFF. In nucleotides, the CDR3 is TGCGCCAGCAGCTGGACCGGGACAGGGGCGACCTTGAACACTGAAGCTTTCTTT.

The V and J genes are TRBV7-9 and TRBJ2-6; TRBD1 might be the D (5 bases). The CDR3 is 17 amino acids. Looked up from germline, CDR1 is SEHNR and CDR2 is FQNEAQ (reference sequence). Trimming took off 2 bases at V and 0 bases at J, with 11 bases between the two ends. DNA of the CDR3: TGTGCCAGCAGCTTATTCACAGGTCTCTCTGGGGCCAACGTCCTGACTTTC. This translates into CASSLFTGLSGANVLTF.

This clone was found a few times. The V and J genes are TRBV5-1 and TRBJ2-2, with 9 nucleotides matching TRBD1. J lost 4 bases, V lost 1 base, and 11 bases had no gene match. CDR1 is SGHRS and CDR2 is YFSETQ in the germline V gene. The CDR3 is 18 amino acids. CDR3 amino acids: CASSLSRGQGTVTGELFF. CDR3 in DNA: TGCGCCAGCAGCTTGTCTAGAGGACAGGGGACAGTCACCGGGGAGCTGTTTTTT.

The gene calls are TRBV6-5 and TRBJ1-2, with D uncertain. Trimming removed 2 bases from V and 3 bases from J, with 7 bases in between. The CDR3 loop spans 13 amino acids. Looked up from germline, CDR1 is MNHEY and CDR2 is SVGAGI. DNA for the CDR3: TGTGCCAGCAGTTACGGGCCATACTATGGCTACACCTTC. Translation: CASSYGPYYGYTF.

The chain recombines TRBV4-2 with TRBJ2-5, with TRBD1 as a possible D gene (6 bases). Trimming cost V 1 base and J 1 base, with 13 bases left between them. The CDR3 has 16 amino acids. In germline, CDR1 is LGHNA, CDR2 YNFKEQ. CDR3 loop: CASSQAQGGGQETQYF. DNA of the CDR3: TGTGCCAGCAGCCAAGCACAGGGTGGGGGCCAAGAGACCCAGTACTTC.

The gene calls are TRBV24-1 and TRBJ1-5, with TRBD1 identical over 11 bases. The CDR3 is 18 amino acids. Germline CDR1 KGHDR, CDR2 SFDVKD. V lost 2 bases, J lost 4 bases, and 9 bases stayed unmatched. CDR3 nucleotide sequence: TGTGCCACCAGTGATTCCGAACTGGACAGGGGGCTTAATCAGCCCCAGCATTTT. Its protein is CATSDSELDRGLNQPQHF.

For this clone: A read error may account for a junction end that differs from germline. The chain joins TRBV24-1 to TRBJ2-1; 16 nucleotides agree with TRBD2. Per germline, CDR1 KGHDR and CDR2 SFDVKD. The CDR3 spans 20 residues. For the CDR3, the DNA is TGTGCCACCACTGATGACGGGACTAGCGGGGGGGAAGGGTCCTACAATGAGCAGTTCTTC. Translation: CATTDDGTSGGEGSYNEQFF.

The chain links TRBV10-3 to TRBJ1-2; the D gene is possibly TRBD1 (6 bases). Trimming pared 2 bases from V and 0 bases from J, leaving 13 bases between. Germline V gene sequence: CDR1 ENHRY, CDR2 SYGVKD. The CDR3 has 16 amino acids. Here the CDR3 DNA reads TGTGCCATCAGTGAGGGAAACAGGGACACTAACTATGGCTACACCTTC. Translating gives CAISEGNRDTNYGYTF.

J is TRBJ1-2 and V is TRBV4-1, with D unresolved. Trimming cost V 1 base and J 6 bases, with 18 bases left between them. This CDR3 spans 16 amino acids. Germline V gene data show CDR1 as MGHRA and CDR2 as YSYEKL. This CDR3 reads CASSQAIQERRNGYTF. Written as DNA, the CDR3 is TGCGCCAGCAGCCAAGCAATCCAGGAAAGGCGTAATGGCTACACCTTC.